This T cell receptor (beta chain) is drawn from a study of blood T cell repertoires in COVID-19 (dated by TCRdb to the early 2020s). In terms of the full investigation: The collaborator samples originated in the United States, Italy and Spain and spanned the acute and convalescent phases of COVID-19. Where HLA class I and class II types were available, the types were taken from metadata supplied by the sample provider, not from assay-based typing. The material from the prospective study consisted of cDNA or gDNA derived from T cells, B-cell-depleted T cells, or PBMCs. The dataset comprised deeply sampled blood TCRbeta repertoires from subjects exposed to, actively infected with, or recovered from COVID-19. Samples came from the ongoing ImmuneRACE study (first 160 participants) plus 1,254 subjects from 6 global collaborators. Sample metadata almost always included a de-identified subject ID, COVID-19 status, age in years and sex. The repertoires were released in a freely available public database intended as a resource for research on the immune response to SARS-CoV-2. The full study reports these points: How much clinical and demographic metadata was included differed by source and by participant, and the metadata was provided uncurated.

Via the germline V gene, CDR1 is MNHEY and CDR2 SVGAGI. Trimmed from V: 6 bases; trimmed from J: 0 bases; junction bases lacking a gene match: 5. The CDR3 numbers 15 residues from cysteine through phenylalanine. The DNA shown is the 45-base CDR3, in frame from base 1. As to this clone: Its target antigen remains unknown. No much larger clone exists at a distance of one base, and base qualities are not known.

Enrolling through a virtual design, the prospective study's participants ranged in age from roughly 18 to 89 years and lived across approximately 25 United States geographic areas. In the prospective study, cohorts were assigned on the basis of participant-reported clinical history obtained from a screening survey and a study questionnaire. For ImmuneRACE Cohort 3, a participant was defined as recovered based on two consecutive negative NP/OP PCR tests, clearance by a healthcare professional, or resolution of symptoms. In the prospective study, whole blood, serum and a nasopharyngeal or oropharyngeal swab were collected from each participant by mobile phlebotomists. Over an approximately 2-month period, participants in the prospective study had the option of providing additional blood draws and questionnaires. Blood samples from the prospective study were shipped frozen or at room temperature prior to DNA extraction.

The immunoSEQ Assay, a bias-controlled multiplex PCR, was used to amplify TCRbeta CDR3 regions from genomic DNA. As for how the authors treated the data: Within the assay, amplification of reference gene primers was used to estimate how many nucleated cells each sample contained. Sequence reads were collapsed and filtered to measure the absolute abundance of every unique TCRbeta CDR3 rearrangement. Productive Simpson clonality was computed per sample as the square root of Simpson's diversity index over productive rearrangements. TCRdb re-hosts the immuneACCESS table, in-frame sequences only. Its copies lack some clones; in the studies checked, an unresolved V gene accounts for under half of them, and the cause for the rest is not known. Clonal size and the V and J genes are those of that table, whereas D and trimming came from the DNA. The sample yields around 300,000 clones; 87% were counted once. The ten largest clonotypes hold under 5.5% of the sample.

The sequenced material came from PBMCs or T cells enriched from blood (not recorded which). The V gene is TRBV6-5 and the J gene is TRBJ1-3, with 7 junctional bases fitting TRBD1. This receptor was obtained from a woman in her 30s who had recovered from COVID-19. CDR3 region: CASSPQGLSGNTIYF. The DNA sequence follows: TGTGCCAGCAGCCCACAGGGGCTCTCTGGAAACACCATATATTTT.